A selection of T cell receptor beta chains follows, all from one sample in a study of shared clonotypes between healthy human individuals. Repertoires were generated with immunoSEQ multiplex PCR, while TCRdb's copy carries only in-frame clones and drops some. The sample yields some 790,000 clones, 55% to 75% seen once. Sequenced input: memory CD4+ T cells sorted from blood. The receptors stem from a woman in her twenties or thirties in good health. Each CDR3 is given with its conserved first and last residue. Fields, in order: clone size, J gene, V gene, D gene, CDR3 protein, CDR3 DNA. D genes are given only for firm matches. A clone size is listed for some rows: how often the clone was seen (once, few, many), or a class if it is expanded.

few,TRBJ1-4,TRBV15,TRBD1,CATSRASGTGMEKLFF,TGTGCCACCAGCAGAGCCAGTGGGACAGGGATGGAAAAACTGTTTTTT
NA,TRBJ2-5,TRBV7-2,NA,CASSLSSGTQYF,TGTGCCAGCAGCTTGTCGAGCGGGACCCAGTACTTC
NA,TRBJ2-1,TRBV30,NA,CAWSVSGELYNEQFF,TGTGCCTGGAGTGTATCGGGGGAGTTATACAATGAGCAGTTCTTC
NA,TRBJ2-7,TRBV10-2,NA,CASSELSRGGKEYF,TGCGCCAGCAGTGAGTTGTCTAGGGGTGGGAAGGAGTACTTC
NA,TRBJ2-2,TRBV2,TRBD1,CASSFQGQAYTGELFF,TGTGCCAGCAGTTTCCAGGGACAGGCCTACACCGGGGAGCTGTTTTTT
few,TRBJ2-3,TRBV4-2,NA,CASSQDPPNWIGTDTQYF,TGTGCCAGCAGCCAAGACCCCCCCAATTGGATAGGCACAGATACGCAGTATTTT
NA,TRBJ2-2,TRBV27,NA,CARRDRPKGSTGELFF,TGTGCCAGGAGGGACCGGCCCAAGGGAAGCACCGGGGAGCTGTTTTTT
many,TRBJ2-5,TRBV11-2,NA,CASTRSRGGWETQYF,TGTGCCAGCACGCGAAGTCGGGGAGGTTGGGAGACCCAGTACTTC
NA,TRBJ2-2,TRBV5-1,NA,CASWRAGTGELFF,TGCGCCAGCTGGAGGGCCGGAACCGGGGAGCTGTTTTTT
NA,TRBJ2-1,TRBV7-9,NA,CASSPRGDSYNEQFF,TGTGCCAGCAGCCCGAGGGGGGACAGTTACAATGAGCAGTTCTTC
once,TRBJ2-1,TRBV11-3,TRBD1,CASSLGRDRGYNEQFF,TGTGCCAGCAGCTTAGGCCGGGACAGGGGGTACAATGAGCAGTTCTTC
NA,TRBJ1-1,TRBV28,NA,CASSLQGPQAFF,TGTGCCAGCAGTTTACAGGGACCCCAAGCTTTCTTT
NA,TRBJ2-1,TRBV28,TRBD2,CASSGTSVNNEQFF,TGTGCCAGCAGCGGGACTAGCGTCAACAATGAGCAGTTCTTC
NA,TRBJ1-3,TRBV19,NA,CASSTPPGGNTIYF,TGTGCCAGTAGTACGCCACCCGGAGGAAACACCATATATTTT
NA,TRBJ2-2,TRBV4-2,NA,CASSPVPTGELFF,TGTGCCAGCAGCCCCGTTCCCACCGGGGAGCTGTTTTTT
NA,TRBJ1-5,TRBV25-1,NA,CASRSRDPNQPQHF,TGTGCCAGCCGGAGCCGGGACCCTAATCAGCCCCAGCATTTT
NA,TRBJ1-1,TRBV28,TRBD1,CASRPSRRDRGSAFF,TGTGCCAGCAGACCCTCGAGGAGGGACAGGGGTTCAGCTTTCTTT
few,TRBJ1-5,TRBV10-3,TRBD1,CAISTGGASLNQPQHF,TGTGCCATCAGTACAGGGGGCGCATCCTTAAATCAGCCCCAGCATTTT
NA,TRBJ2-2,TRBV2,TRBD1,CARKGAANTGELFF,TGTGCCAGAAAGGGGGCAGCGAACACCGGGGAGCTGTTTTTT
NA,TRBJ2-7,TRBV28,TRBD2,CASSSAGGDYEQYF,TGTGCCAGCAGTTCAGCGGGAGGCGATTACGAGCAGTACTTC
NA,TRBJ1-2,TRBV9,NA,CASTSLAGYGYTF,TGTGCCAGCACCTCCTTGGCGGGGTACGGCTACACCTTC
NA,TRBJ2-5,TRBV28,NA,CASRLQGQETQYF,TGTGCCAGCAGGTTACAGGGACAAGAGACCCAGTACTTC
NA,TRBJ1-1,TRBV29-1,NA,CSVAFGQNTEAFF,TGCAGCGTCGCCTTTGGACAGAACACTGAAGCTTTCTTT
NA,TRBJ2-2,TRBV7-2,NA,CASSRSGTGELFF,TGTGCCAGCAGCCGCTCAGGCACCGGGGAGCTGTTTTTT
NA,TRBJ2-2,TRBV4-1,NA,CASSQGAQGKSTGELFF,TGCGCCAGCAGCCAAGGAGCACAGGGAAAGAGCACCGGGGAGCTGTTTTTT
few,TRBJ1-1,TRBV2,NA,CASSSTGSRTEVFF,TGTGCCAGCAGTTCGACAGGCTCCCGCACTGAAGTTTTCTTT
NA,TRBJ1-1,TRBV9,NA,CASSVGTDYTEAFF,TGTGCCAGCAGCGTAGGGACAGACTACACTGAAGCTTTCTTT
NA,TRBJ1-1,TRBV7-9,TRBD1,CASSRGQGWWGTEAFF,TGTGCCAGCAGCCGCGGACAGGGGTGGTGGGGCACTGAAGCTTTCTTT
many,TRBJ2-6,TRBV19,NA,CASSIAGRFYSGANVLTF,TGTGCCAGTAGTATAGCGGGGCGATTCTACTCTGGGGCCAACGTCCTGACTTTC
NA,TRBJ1-2,TRBV11-2,NA,CASSLLGTGRGVDYGYTF,TGTGCCAGCAGCTTATTAGGTACAGGGAGGGGAGTAGACTATGGCTACACCTTC
NA,TRBJ2-4,TRBV18,TRBD1,CASSPGQGEDIQYF,TGTGCCAGCTCACCAGGACAGGGAGAGGACATTCAGTACTTC
NA,TRBJ1-2,TRBV10-3,NA,CAISGTYGYTF,TGTGCCATCAGTGGGACCTATGGCTACACCTTC
many,TRBJ2-1,TRBV6-4,NA,CASSQTRDGEQFF,TGTGCCAGCAGCCAGACTAGAGACGGTGAGCAGTTCTTC
NA,TRBJ1-2,TRBV2,TRBD1,CAGGTGAPADTF,TGTGCCGGCGGTACAGGGGCGCCAGCCGACACCTTC
NA,TRBJ1-5,TRBV7-2,NA,CASSLDSPSNQPQHF,TGTGCCAGCAGCTTGGACAGTCCTAGCAATCAGCCCCAGCATTTT
few,TRBJ1-5,TRBV7-2,NA,CASSLGVALSQPQHF,TGTGCCAGCAGCTTAGGGGTTGCTCTCAGTCAGCCCCAGCATTTT
many,TRBJ1-1,TRBV11-2,NA,CASSPLAGAGTEAFF,TGTGCCAGCAGCCCCTTGGCGGGGGCGGGCACTGAAGCTTTCTTT
NA,TRBJ2-1,TRBV12-5,TRBD2,CASGKSGSSYNEQFF,TGTGCTAGTGGTAAAAGCGGGAGCTCCTACAATGAGCAGTTCTTC
NA,TRBJ2-7,TRBV6-1,NA,CASSEPNSGRYEQYF,TGTGCCAGCAGTGAACCAAACTCAGGGCGATACGAGCAGTACTTC
few,TRBJ2-7,TRBV2,NA,CASSVFTGRSEQYF,TGTGCCAGCAGTGTTTTTACGGGAAGGTCCGAGCAGTACTTC
NA,TRBJ2-3,TRBV7-8,TRBD1,CASSSKPGQGNTDTQYF,TGTGCCAGCAGCTCCAAGCCGGGACAGGGAAACACAGATACGCAGTATTTT
NA,TRBJ2-5,TRBV6-1,NA,CASRETWGTQYF,TGTGCCAGCAGGGAGACTTGGGGGACCCAGTACTTC
NA,TRBJ2-7,TRBV7-2,NA,CASSSYSYEQYF,TGTGCCAGCAGCTCCTACAGTTACGAGCAGTACTTC
NA,TRBJ2-7,TRBV28,NA,CASSFRLSYEQYF,TGTGCCAGCAGTTTTCGGCTTTCCTACGAGCAGTACTTC